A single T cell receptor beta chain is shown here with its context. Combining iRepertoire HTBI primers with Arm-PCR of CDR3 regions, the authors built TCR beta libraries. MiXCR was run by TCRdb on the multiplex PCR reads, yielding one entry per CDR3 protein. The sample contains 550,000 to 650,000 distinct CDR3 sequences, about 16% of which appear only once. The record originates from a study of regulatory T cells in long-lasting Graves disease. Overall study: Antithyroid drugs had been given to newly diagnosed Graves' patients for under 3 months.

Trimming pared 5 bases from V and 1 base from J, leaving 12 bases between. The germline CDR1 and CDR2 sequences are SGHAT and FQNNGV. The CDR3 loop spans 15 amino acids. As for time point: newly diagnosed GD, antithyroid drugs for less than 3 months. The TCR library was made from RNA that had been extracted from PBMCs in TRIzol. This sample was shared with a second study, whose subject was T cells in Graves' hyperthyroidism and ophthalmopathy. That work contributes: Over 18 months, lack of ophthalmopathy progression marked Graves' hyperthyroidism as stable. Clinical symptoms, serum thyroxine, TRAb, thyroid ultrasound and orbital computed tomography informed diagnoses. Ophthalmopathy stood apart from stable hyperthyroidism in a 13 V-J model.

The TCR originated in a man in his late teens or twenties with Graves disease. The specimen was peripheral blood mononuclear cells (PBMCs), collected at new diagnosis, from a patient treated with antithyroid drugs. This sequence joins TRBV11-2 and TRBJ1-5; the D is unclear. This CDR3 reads CASSEHPRSNQPQHF. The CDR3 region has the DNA TGTGCCAGCAGCGAACACCCTAGGAGCAATCAGCCCCAGCATTTT.